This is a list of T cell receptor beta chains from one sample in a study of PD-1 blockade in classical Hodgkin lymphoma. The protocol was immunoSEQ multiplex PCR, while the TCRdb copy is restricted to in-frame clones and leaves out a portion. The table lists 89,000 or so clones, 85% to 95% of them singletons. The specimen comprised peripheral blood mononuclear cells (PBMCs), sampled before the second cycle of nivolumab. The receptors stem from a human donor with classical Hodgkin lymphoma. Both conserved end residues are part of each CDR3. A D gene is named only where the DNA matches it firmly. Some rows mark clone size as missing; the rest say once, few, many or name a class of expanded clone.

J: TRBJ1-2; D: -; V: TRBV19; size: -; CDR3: CASSTGTSYGYTF; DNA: TGTGCCAGTAGTACCGGGACTAGCTATGGCTACACCTTC
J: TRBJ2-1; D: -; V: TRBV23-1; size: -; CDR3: CASSQPITGAEEGEQFF; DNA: TGCGCCAGCAGTCAGCCAATTACAGGGGCCGAGGAGGGTGAGCAGTTCTTC
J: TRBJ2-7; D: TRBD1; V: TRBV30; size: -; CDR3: CAWRYTGVSEQYF; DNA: TGTGCCTGGAGATATACAGGGGTTTCGGAGCAGTACTTC
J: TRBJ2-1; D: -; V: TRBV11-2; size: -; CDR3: CASTGMLQSSYNEQFF; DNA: TGTGCCAGCACAGGGATGTTACAGAGCTCCTACAATGAGCAGTTCTTC
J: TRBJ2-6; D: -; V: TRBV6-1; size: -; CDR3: CASSESGRLSGANVLTF; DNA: TGTGCCAGCAGTGAAAGTGGACGGCTCTCTGGGGCCAACGTCCTGACTTTC
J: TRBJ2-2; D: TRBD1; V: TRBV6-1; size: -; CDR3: CASSEVRPPGQRTGELFF; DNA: TGTGCCAGCAGTGAAGTCCGGCCCCCGGGACAGCGCACCGGGGAGCTGTTTTTT
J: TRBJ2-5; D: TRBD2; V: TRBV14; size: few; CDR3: CASSSGTIKGETQYF; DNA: TGTGCCAGCAGCAGCGGGACTATTAAAGGAGAGACCCAGTACTTC
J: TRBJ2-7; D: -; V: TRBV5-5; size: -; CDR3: CASSLERPNYEQYF; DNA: TGTGCCAGCAGCCTCGAACGACCGAACTACGAGCAGTACTTC
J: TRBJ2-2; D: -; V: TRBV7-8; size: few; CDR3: CASSGRDVNTGELFF; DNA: TGTGCCAGCAGCGGGAGAGATGTCAACACCGGGGAGCTGTTTTTT
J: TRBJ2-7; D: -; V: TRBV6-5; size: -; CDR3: CASSYRTATYEQYF; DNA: TGTGCCAGCAGTTACCGTACAGCCACCTACGAGCAGTACTTC
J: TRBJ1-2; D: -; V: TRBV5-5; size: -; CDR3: CASSYWGLDGYTF; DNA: TGTGCCAGCAGCTATTGGGGTCTGGATGGCTACACCTTC
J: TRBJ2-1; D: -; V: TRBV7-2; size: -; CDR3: CASSLVGEQFF; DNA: TGTGCCAGCAGCTTAGTAGGTGAGCAGTTCTTC
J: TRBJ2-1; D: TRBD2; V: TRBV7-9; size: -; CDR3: CASSSGTSGSRHEQFF; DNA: TGTGCCAGCAGCAGTGGGACTAGCGGGAGTAGGCATGAGCAGTTCTTC
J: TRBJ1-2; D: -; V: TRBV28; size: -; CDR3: CASRNSHRDPGAYGYTF; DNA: TGTGCCAGCAGAAATTCGCACCGGGACCCCGGGGCCTATGGCTACACCTTC
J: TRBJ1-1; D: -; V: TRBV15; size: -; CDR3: CATSRDHGGNTEAFF; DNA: TGTGCCACCAGCAGAGATCATGGCGGGAACACTGAAGCTTTCTTT
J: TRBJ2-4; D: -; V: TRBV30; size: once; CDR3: CAWSVGWERDKNIQYF; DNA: TGTGCCTGGAGTGTAGGGTGGGAGAGGGACAAAAACATTCAGTACTTC
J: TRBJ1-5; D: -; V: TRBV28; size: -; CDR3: CASSQGFNQPQHF; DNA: TGTGCCAGCAGTCAGGGTTTTAATCAGCCCCAGCATTTT
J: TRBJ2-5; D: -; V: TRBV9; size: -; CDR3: CASSVEGLETQYF; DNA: TGTGCCAGCAGCGTAGAAGGGTTAGAGACCCAGTACTTC
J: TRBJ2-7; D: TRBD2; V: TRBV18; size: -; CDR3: CASSPAFTGTSGSGVYEQYF; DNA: TGTGCCAGCTCACCCGCCTTTACCGGGACTAGCGGGAGCGGGGTCTACGAGCAGTACTTC
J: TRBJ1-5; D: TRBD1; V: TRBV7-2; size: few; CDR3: CASSYRGQQPQHF; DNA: TGTGCCAGCAGCTACAGGGGGCAGCAGCCCCAGCATTTT
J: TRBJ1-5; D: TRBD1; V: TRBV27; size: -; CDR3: CASTRTGGFGQPQHF; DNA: TGTGCCAGCACCCGGACAGGGGGGTTCGGTCAGCCCCAGCATTTT
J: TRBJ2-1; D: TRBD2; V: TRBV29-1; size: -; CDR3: CSVKTSGLFNEQFF; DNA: TGCAGCGTTAAGACTAGCGGTCTTTTCAATGAGCAGTTCTTC
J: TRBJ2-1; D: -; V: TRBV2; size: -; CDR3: CASVTRRGNEQFF; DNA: TGTGCCAGCGTAACGAGAAGGGGCAATGAGCAGTTCTTC
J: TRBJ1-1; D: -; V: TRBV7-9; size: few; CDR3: CASSATSVTEAFF; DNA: TGTGCCAGCAGCGCGACCTCCGTCACTGAAGCTTTCTTT
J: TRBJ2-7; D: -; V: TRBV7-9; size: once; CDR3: CASSLGGRGYEQYF; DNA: TGTGCCAGCAGCTTAGGTGGCAGGGGTTACGAGCAGTACTTC
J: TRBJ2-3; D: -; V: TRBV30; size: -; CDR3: CAWSRSGDTQYF; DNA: TGTGCCTGGAGTCGATCGGGGGATACGCAGTATTTT
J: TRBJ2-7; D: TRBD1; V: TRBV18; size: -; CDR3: CASSPNERDRAYEQYF; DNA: TGTGCCAGCTCACCAAACGAGAGGGACAGGGCCTACGAGCAGTACTTC
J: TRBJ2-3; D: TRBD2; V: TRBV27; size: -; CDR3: CASSTTITGGGTDTQYF; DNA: TGTGCCAGCAGTACGACTATTACGGGAGGGGGTACAGATACGCAGTATTTT